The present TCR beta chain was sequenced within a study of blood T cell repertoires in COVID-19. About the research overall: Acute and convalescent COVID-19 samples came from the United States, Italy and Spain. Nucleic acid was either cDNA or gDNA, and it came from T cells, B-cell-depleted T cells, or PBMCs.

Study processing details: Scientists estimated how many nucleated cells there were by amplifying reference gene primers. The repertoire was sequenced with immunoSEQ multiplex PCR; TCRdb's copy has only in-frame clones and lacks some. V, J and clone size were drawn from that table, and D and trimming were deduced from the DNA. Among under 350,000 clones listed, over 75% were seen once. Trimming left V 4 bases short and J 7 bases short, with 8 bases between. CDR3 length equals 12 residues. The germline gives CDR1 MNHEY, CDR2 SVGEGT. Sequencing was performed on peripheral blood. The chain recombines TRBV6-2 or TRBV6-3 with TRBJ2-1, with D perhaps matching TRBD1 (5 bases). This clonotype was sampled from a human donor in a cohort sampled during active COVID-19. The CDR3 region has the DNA TGTGCCAGCAGTTGGGGCGGTAATGAGCAGTTCTTC. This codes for CASSWGGNEQFF.